This T cell receptor (beta chain) is drawn from a study of brain T cells in children with intractable seizures. The study, taken as a whole, reports: Clones missing pre-surgery may reflect undersampling of that blood sample. Only CDR3 sequence similarity suggested viral specificity, without known HCMV serostatus.

Clones were sequenced by immunoSEQ multiplex PCR, and TCRdb holds only the in-frame ones, with some missing. Altogether 110,000 or so clones are present, approximately 94% being singletons, with the ten largest covering roughly 4%. Sequencing was limited to surgery cases with top T cell transcript signatures in brain tissue. Pre-surgery treatment included at least one anti-epileptic drug. The CDR3 contains 13 residues. The V end lost 7 bases, the J end lost 0 bases, and 10 bases lay between the germline ends. The germline V gene has CDR1 MDHEN and CDR2 SYDVKM. Turning to this clone: Its matching antigen is unknown.

Specimen: peripheral blood, collected at surgery. The chain recombines TRBV28 with TRBJ2-7; a possible D gene is TRBD2 (5 bases). The sequence was obtained from a boy younger than two with hemimegalencephaly and intractable seizures. The CDR3 nucleotides are TGTGCCAGCAAGTGGACTTACTCCTACGAGCAGTACTTC. This encodes CASKWTYSYEQYF.